This T cell receptor (beta chain) originates from a study of blood T cell repertoires in COVID-19. At the level of the study: Whether acute or convalescent, the COVID-19 samples came from the United States, Italy and Spain. Sample material is recorded as cDNA or gDNA derived from T cells, B-cell-depleted T cells, or PBMCs.

CDR3 size: 15 residues. V was clipped by 6 bases and J by 0 bases, with 9 bases between them. Looked up from germline, CDR1 is MNHEY and CDR2 is SMNVEV (reference sequence). This clone was observed a single time. Original handling: Amplification with reference gene primers provided the estimates of nucleated cell counts. Profiling relied on immunoSEQ multiplex PCR, and the TCRdb table lists in-frame clones only, not all of them. For V, J and clone size, that table is used; D and trimming come from the DNA. In the table there are approximately 37,000 clones, approximately 88% of which are singletons. The sequence was collected from a woman between 65 and 79 years old with acute or convalescent COVID-19. Specimen: peripheral blood. This rearrangement joins TRBV27 to TRBJ2-6; D is uncertain. CDR3 bases: TGTGCCAGCAGGGCCCTGTCCTCTGGGGCCAACGTCCTGACTTTC. It specifies CASRALSSGANVLTF.